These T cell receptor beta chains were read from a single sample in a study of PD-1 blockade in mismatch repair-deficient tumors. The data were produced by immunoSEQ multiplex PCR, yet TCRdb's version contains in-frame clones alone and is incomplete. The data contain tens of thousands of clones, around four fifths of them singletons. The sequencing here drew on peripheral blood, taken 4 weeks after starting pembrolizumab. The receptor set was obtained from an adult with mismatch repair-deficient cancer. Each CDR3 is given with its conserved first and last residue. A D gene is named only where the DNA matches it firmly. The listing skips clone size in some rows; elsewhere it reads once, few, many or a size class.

CDR3: CASGLVFETRPNYGYTF
DNA: TGTGCTAGTGGTTTGGTATTCGAGACCAGACCCAACTATGGCTACACCTTC
size: .
J: TRBJ1-2
V: TRBV12-5
D: .

CDR3: CASSLQGARGYTF
DNA: TGTGCCAGCAGTCTTCAGGGGGCGCGTGGCTACACCTTC
size: few
J: TRBJ1-2
V: TRBV27
D: TRBD1

CDR3: CASSPEIDISSPEFF
DNA: TGTGCCAGCTCACCGGAAATCGACATTTCTAGCCCCGAGTTCTTC
size: .
J: TRBJ2-1
V: TRBV18
D: .

CDR3: CASSSWAGDSTYEQYF
DNA: TGTGCCAGCAGCTCCTGGGCGGGGGACTCAACCTACGAGCAGTACTTC
size: .
J: TRBJ2-7
V: TRBV11-3
D: TRBD2

CDR3: CASSPKPQSSYNEQFF
DNA: TGTGCCAGCAGCCCAAAGCCCCAGAGCTCCTACAATGAGCAGTTCTTC
size: once
J: TRBJ2-1
V: TRBV7-9
D: .

CDR3: CASSPRGGPFF
DNA: TGTGCCAGCAGTCCCCGAGGGGGCCCTTTCTTT
size: .
J: TRBJ1-1
V: TRBV2
D: TRBD1

CDR3: CASSGSGSTEAFF
DNA: TGTGCCAGCAGCGGGAGTGGGAGCACTGAAGCTTTCTTT
size: .
J: TRBJ1-1
V: TRBV7-9
D: .

CDR3: CASSLDPQNTEAFF
DNA: TGCGCCAGCAGCTTGGATCCACAGAACACTGAAGCTTTCTTT
size: .
J: TRBJ1-1
V: TRBV5-1
D: .

CDR3: CASSQAAGGFEQYF
DNA: TGTGCCAGCAGCCAAGCGGCAGGGGGCTTCGAGCAGTACTTC
size: .
J: TRBJ2-7
V: TRBV14
D: TRBD1

CDR3: CASSVDDEQYF
DNA: TGTGCCAGCAGCGTAGACGACGAGCAGTACTTC
size: .
J: TRBJ2-7
V: TRBV9
D: .

CDR3: CASSLESGPWWAQHF
DNA: TGTGCCAGCAGCTTAGAGTCGGGGCCCTGGTGGGCCCAGCATTTT
size: few
J: TRBJ1-5
V: TRBV7-9
D: .

CDR3: CASSYVGGQPQHF
DNA: TGTGCCAGCAGTTACGTGGGGGGTCAGCCCCAGCATTTT
size: .
J: TRBJ1-5
V: TRBV6-5
D: .

CDR3: CATYRDRSYGYTF
DNA: TGTGCCACTTACAGGGACAGAAGCTATGGCTACACCTTC
size: .
J: TRBJ1-2
V: TRBV19
D: TRBD1

CDR3: CASSPPSLRGNEKLFF
DNA: TGTGCCAGCAGCCCACCTAGTCTCCGGGGTAATGAAAAACTGTTTTTT
size: .
J: TRBJ1-4
V: TRBV7-9
D: .

CDR3: CASSMGSSYEQYF
DNA: TGTGCCAGTAGTATGGGTAGCTCCTACGAGCAGTACTTC
size: once
J: TRBJ2-7
V: TRBV19
D: .

CDR3: CASSPGTVGPEAGLFF
DNA: TGTGCCAGCAGCCCGGGGACAGTCGGACCCGAGGCGGGACTGTTTTTT
size: .
J: TRBJ1-4
V: TRBV11-3
D: TRBD1

CDR3: CASSLAGGRTLAGELFF
DNA: TGTGCCAGCAGCTTGGCCGGGGGACGGACCCTGGCCGGGGAGCTGTTTTTT
size: .
J: TRBJ2-2
V: TRBV11-3
D: .

CDR3: CASSLASREQFF
DNA: TGCGCCAGCAGCTTGGCCTCACGGGAGCAGTTCTTC
size: few
J: TRBJ2-1
V: TRBV5-1
D: .

CDR3: CASSELGLGSGSTQYF
DNA: TGTGCCAGCAGTGAACTGGGATTAGGGAGCGGGAGTACCCAGTACTTC
size: .
J: TRBJ2-5
V: TRBV6-1
D: TRBD2

CDR3: CASRRGGATNEKLFF
DNA: TGTGCCAGCAGGCGGGGAGGTGCAACTAATGAAAAACTGTTTTTT
size: .
J: TRBJ1-4
V: TRBV6-5
D: .

CDR3: CASSSPLDREHEQYF
DNA: TGTGCCAGCAGTTCACCTTTGGACAGGGAACACGAGCAGTACTTC
size: .
J: TRBJ2-7
V: TRBV6-5
D: TRBD1

CDR3: CASQAPRQGANYGYTF
DNA: TGTGCCAGTCAAGCACCCCGACAGGGGGCGAACTATGGCTACACCTTC
size: .
J: TRBJ1-2
V: TRBV19
D: TRBD1

CDR3: CASSIAPDTQYF
DNA: TGTGCCAGTAGTATAGCACCGGATACGCAGTATTTT
size: .
J: TRBJ2-3
V: TRBV19
D: .

CDR3: CASSLADRVEAFF
DNA: TGTGCCAGCAGCTTGGCCGACAGGGTTGAAGCTTTCTTT
size: .
J: TRBJ1-1
V: TRBV5-4
D: TRBD1

CDR3: CASSSSNTGNTPDEQFF
DNA: TGCGCCAGCAGCTCCTCCAATACCGGGAACACACCCGATGAGCAGTTCTTC
size: .
J: TRBJ2-1
V: TRBV5-1
D: .

CDR3: CASSLGDRLAGYNEQFF
DNA: TGCGCCAGCAGCTTGGGCGACCGACTAGCGGGCTACAATGAGCAGTTCTTC
size: .
J: TRBJ2-1
V: TRBV5-1
D: TRBD2

CDR3: CASSYSTGTGAYEQYF
DNA: TGTGCCAGCAGTTACTCCACCGGGACAGGGGCCTACGAGCAGTACTTC
size: .
J: TRBJ2-7
V: TRBV6-5
D: TRBD1

CDR3: CASSTLRFVSNQPQHF
DNA: TGTGCCAGTAGTACTCTCCGGTTTGTTAGCAATCAGCCCCAGCATTTT
size: few
J: TRBJ1-5
V: TRBV19
D: .

CDR3: CASSLREPYNEQFF
DNA: TGTGCCAGCAGTTTGCGGGAGCCCTACAATGAGCAGTTCTTC
size: once
J: TRBJ2-1
V: TRBV27
D: TRBD2

CDR3: CASRRPGGNTEAFF
DNA: TGTGCCAGCAGACGTCCTGGGGGGAACACTGAAGCTTTCTTT
size: .
J: TRBJ1-1
V: TRBV11-2
D: .

CDR3: CSVDAVTGIGETQYF
DNA: TGCAGCGTTGATGCGGTGACAGGGATCGGGGAGACCCAGTACTTC
size: .
J: TRBJ2-5
V: TRBV29-1
D: TRBD1

CDR3: CASSRPADTQYF
DNA: TGTGCCAGCAGCCGACCCGCAGATACGCAGTATTTT
size: .
J: TRBJ2-3
V: TRBV5-4
D: .

CDR3: CASSMTAGNTIYF
DNA: TGTGCCAGTAGTATGACCGCTGGAAACACCATATATTTT
size: once
J: TRBJ1-3
V: TRBV19
D: .

CDR3: CASQGNGNEQYF
DNA: TGTGCCTCTCAGGGGAATGGGAACGAGCAGTACTTC
size: few
J: TRBJ2-7
V: TRBV7-6
D: .

CDR3: CASSLGLAGGQNIQYF
DNA: TGTGCCAGCAGCTTAGGGTTAGCGGGAGGTCAAAACATTCAGTACTTC
size: .
J: TRBJ2-4
V: TRBV7-2
D: TRBD2

CDR3: CASTPRGYGYTF
DNA: TGTGCCAGCACTCCCAGGGGGTATGGCTACACCTTC
size: .
J: TRBJ1-2
V: TRBV6-1
D: TRBD1

CDR3: CAWEPTGSYNEQFF
DNA: TGTGCCTGGGAACCCACAGGCTCCTACAATGAGCAGTTCTTC
size: .
J: TRBJ2-1
V: TRBV30
D: .

CDR3: CASSYPSGPSTDTQYF
DNA: TGTGCCAGCAGTTATCCTAGCGGACCTAGCACAGATACGCAGTATTTT
size: .
J: TRBJ2-3
V: TRBV6-6
D: TRBD2

CDR3: CASSQDLGGRASETQYF
DNA: TGCGCCAGCAGCCAAGATTTGGGCGGGAGGGCCTCGGAGACCCAGTACTTC
size: .
J: TRBJ2-5
V: TRBV4-1
D: TRBD2

CDR3: CASSPSGTVHEQYF
DNA: TGTGCCAGCAGCCCCTCCGGGACAGTCCACGAGCAGTACTTC
size: .
J: TRBJ2-7
V: TRBV7-2
D: TRBD1